This TCR beta chain is drawn from a study of tumor-infiltrating lymphocytes in primary liver carcinoma. General study results and limits: Lower overlap was observed for tumor-adjacent and tumor-blood pairs relative to tumor region pairs. All five tumor regions shared only about 7.5-25% of top clones.

As to this clonotype: The antigen is not known. A junction end diverges from the germline sequence, so it may reflect a read error.

From approximately 450 ng total RNA, TCR beta cDNA was generated with a primer in the constant region. It was through three nested multiplex PCR rounds of slightly modified ARM-PCR that TCR beta libraries arose. Primers for the first two PCR rounds were TRBV1-TRBV30 forward primers and a C-beta reverse primer (about 10 cycles per round). TCRdb redid the calling of the multiplex PCR reads with MiXCR, one entry per CDR3 protein. The data contain roughly 55,000 distinct CDR3 sequences, about two thirds of them singletons. The CDR3 sequence is 13 residues long. Germline lookup yields CDR1 SQVTM and CDR2 ANQGSEA. RNA and DNA were co-extracted from about 19-30 mg of unsorted bulk tissue. Every patient in the cohort had a primary liver carcinoma. That carcinoma was treated by surgical resection. Sampling of every tumor involved five separate regions. These included the tumor centre.

The source material was liver tumor tissue from sampling region 2. Indicated subset: tumor region T2, inferior pole. V usage is TRBV29-1 and J usage is TRBJ1-1, with D tentatively TRBD1 (5 bases). This TCR was recovered from a man in his forties with primary liver carcinoma and hepatitis B virus infection. The CDR3 region has the DNA TGTAGCATTGTTCGTGCGGGGGTTACTGAAGTTTTCTTT. Its protein product is CSIVRAGVTEVFF.